Detailed here is one T cell receptor beta chain. Its antigen is still unknown. The sample belongs to a study of regulatory T cells in long-lasting Graves disease. Combining iRepertoire HTBI primers with Arm-PCR of CDR3 regions, the authors built TCR beta libraries. TCRdb re-called the multiplex PCR reads through MiXCR, storing one row per CDR3 protein. Of roughly 380,000 distinct CDR3 sequences detected, roughly a sixth appear once; the ten largest clones hold around 27%. Study results and limitations: A reduction in accuracy may have resulted from the small sample size.

This sample's time point: newly diagnosed GD, antithyroid drugs for less than 3 months. After RNA was extracted from PBMCs, the TCR library was made from it. Looked up from germline, CDR1 is KGHSH and CDR2 is LQKENI. Trimming removed 2 bases at V and 0 bases at J, with 8 bases between. This CDR3 spans 16 amino acids. The data also belong to a second study, concerning T cells in Graves' hyperthyroidism and ophthalmopathy.

The genes are TRBV18 and TRBJ2-6; D not resolved. The sequencing used peripheral blood mononuclear cells (PBMCs), collected at new diagnosis, from a patient treated with antithyroid drugs. The sequence came from a man between 35 and 55 years old with Graves disease. CDR3 sequence reads: CASSPRKSSGANVLTF. The CDR3 DNA sequence: TGTGCCAGCTCACCAAGGAAGAGCTCTGGGGCCAACGTCCTGACTTTC.